The present entry profiles one T cell receptor beta chain with its context. Trimming cost V 4 bases and J 2 bases, with 6 bases left between them. The CDR3 has 12 residues. Germline CDR1 is MDHEN and CDR2 is SYDVKM. Here immunoSEQ multiplex PCR was the method, and the copy in TCRdb shows in-frame clones only, minus some. The sample shows about 660,000 clones, roughly 90% of them seen only once. This specimen belongs to a study of shared T cell receptors in the human thymus. This sample also appeared in a second study, on human thymus T cells. Turning to that study: Infants served as donors; they were healthy and Finnish and were having corrective surgery for congenital heart defects. Resections obtained during corrective heart surgery supplied the thymus tissue. Apparent skewing of V and J gene usage characterized both thymic and blood repertoires. Unrelated individuals were reported by related research to share highly overlapping thymic repertoires.

The material sequenced was thymocytes. This chain joins TRBV28 and TRBJ2-7; D unclear. This TCR came from a boy in the first two years of life with a congenital heart defect. CDR3 sequence: CASSSSPYEQYF. The CDR3 coding sequence is TGTGCCAGCAGTTCCTCCCCCTACGAGCAGTACTTC.